Each of the 8 T cell receptor beta chains below was sequenced from the same sample in a study of blood T cell repertoires in COVID-19. The table came from immunoSEQ multiplex PCR; TCRdb's copy has only in-frame clones and leaves some out. The top ten hold approximately 4% of the sample, which has about 120,000 clones, about four fifths seen once. The specimen sequenced was peripheral blood. Receptor source: an elderly woman with acute or convalescent COVID-19.

A remark on this clone: One junction end does not reproduce the germline sequence, and a read error may be involved. V is TRBV7-7 and J is TRBJ2-5; no reliable D call. The CDR3 covers 13 residues. Germline lookup yields CDR1 SSHAT and CDR2 FNYEAQ (reference sequence). CDR3 bases: TGTGCTAGCAGCCAAATGTTGCAAGAGACCCAGTACTTC. Encoded protein: CASSQMLQETQYF.

This clone came up a few times. The chain recombines TRBV7-2 with TRBJ1-4; D is ambiguous. Germline V gene lookup returns CDR1 SGHTA and CDR2 FQGNSA. The CDR3 runs to 17 residues. Trimming removed 0 bases at V and 8 bases at J, with 19 bases between. The CDR3 reads CASSLADLYQPGEKLFF. In DNA, the CDR3 is TGTGCCAGCAGCTTAGCGGATCTCTATCAGCCGGGGGAAAAACTGTTTTTT. The full variable domain, its missing parts supplied by reference TRBV7-2 and TRBJ1-4, is GAGVSQSPSNKVTEKGKDVELRCDPISGHTALYWYRQSLGQGLEFLIYFQGNSAPDKSGLPSDRFSAERTGGSVSTLTIQRTQQEDSAVYLCASSLADLYQPGEKLFFGSGTQLSVL.

The rearrangement links TRBV21-1 to TRBJ1-3; the listed D gene, TRBD1, was not tested against the DNA. TRBV21-1 is designated a pseudogene. This CDR3 spans 15 amino acids. CDR3 protein: CASSKAGSTGNTIYF. The CDR3, as DNA: TGTGCCAGCAGCAAAGCGGGCAGTACAGGAAACACCATATATTTT.

There are a few counts of this clone. The V call is TRBV7-9, the J call TRBJ2-1, with no clear D. The CDR3 has 13 amino acids. The V gene's germline CDR1 is SEHNR and CDR2 FQNEAQ (reference sequence). Trimming left V 8 bases short and J 1 base short, with 9 bases between. The CDR3 protein is CASSVESYNEQFF. The CDR3, as DNA: TGTGCCAGCTCCGTAGAATCCTACAATGAGCAGTTCTTC.

V and J are TRBV5-4 and TRBJ1-3; TRBD1 aligns across 11 bases. The ends lost 4 bases at V and 3 bases at J; junction bases unmatched: 6. In germline, CDR1 is SGHNT, CDR2 YYREEE (reference sequence). CDR3 length: 16 amino acids. CDR3 bases: TGTGCCAGCAGCCGGGACAGGGGGAGGAATGGAAACACCATATATTTT. It is translated as CASSRDRGRNGNTIYF.

The V gene is TRBV5-1, the J gene TRBJ2-3; TRBD1 might be the D (5 bases). Germline assignment: CDR1 SGHRS and CDR2 YFSETQ. The CDR3 loop spans 17 amino acids. Between the trimmed V and J ends, which lost 0 bases and 6 bases, there was a span of 20 bases. The CDR3 sequence is CASSLASGNGWSDTQYF. CDR3 coding DNA: TGCGCCAGCAGCTTGGCCTCAGGGAATGGGTGGTCGGATACGCAGTATTTT.

The chain is built from TRBV6-5 and TRBJ1-3; D perhaps matches TRBD1 (5 bases). Germline V lookup: CDR1 MNHEY, CDR2 SVGAGI. This CDR3 comprises 14 residues. V was clipped by 7 bases and J by 0 bases, with 10 bases between them. The CDR3 here is CASTTGYSGNTIYF. The CDR3 coding sequence is TGTGCCAGCACCACAGGCTACTCTGGAAACACCATATATTTT.

J is TRBJ1-2 and V is TRBV18; D gene unclear. Trimming shortened V by 6 bases and J by 4 bases, and 9 bases separated the two germline ends. The CDR3 runs to 12 residues. Germline V gene lookup returns CDR1 KGHSH and CDR2 LQKENI. CDR3 sequence (DNA): TGTGCCAGCTCCTCACCCGGCTATGGCTACACCTTC. Its translation is CASSSPGYGYTF.